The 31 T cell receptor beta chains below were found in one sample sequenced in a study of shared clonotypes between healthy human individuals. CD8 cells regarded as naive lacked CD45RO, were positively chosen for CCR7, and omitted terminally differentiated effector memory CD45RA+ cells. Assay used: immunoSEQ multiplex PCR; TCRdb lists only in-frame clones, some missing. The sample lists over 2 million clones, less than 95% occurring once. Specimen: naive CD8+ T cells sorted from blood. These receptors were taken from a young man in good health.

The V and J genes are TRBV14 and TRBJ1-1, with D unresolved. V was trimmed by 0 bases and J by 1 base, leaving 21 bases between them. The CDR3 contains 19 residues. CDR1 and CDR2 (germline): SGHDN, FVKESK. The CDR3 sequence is CASSQDWRGSGVWNTEAFF. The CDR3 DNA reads TGTGCCAGCAGCCAAGATTGGCGAGGGAGCGGGGTATGGAACACTGAAGCTTTCTTT.

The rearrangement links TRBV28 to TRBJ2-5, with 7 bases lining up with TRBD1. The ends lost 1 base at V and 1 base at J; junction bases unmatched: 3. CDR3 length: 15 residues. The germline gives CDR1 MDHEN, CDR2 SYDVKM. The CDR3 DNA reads TGTGCCAGCAGTTTATCCGACAGGGCCCAAGAGACCCAGTACTTC. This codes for CASSLSDRAQETQYF. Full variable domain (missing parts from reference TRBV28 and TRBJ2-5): DVKVTQSSRYLVKRTGEKVFLECVQDMDHENMFWYRQDPGLGLRLIYFSYDVKMKEKGDIPEGYSVSREKKERFSLILESASTNQTSMYLCASSLSDRAQETQYFGPGTRLLVL.

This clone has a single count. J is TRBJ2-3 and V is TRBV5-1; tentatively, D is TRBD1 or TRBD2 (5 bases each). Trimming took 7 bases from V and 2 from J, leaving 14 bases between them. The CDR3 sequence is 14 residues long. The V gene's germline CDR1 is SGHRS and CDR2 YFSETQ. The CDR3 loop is CASQRDGFTDTQYF. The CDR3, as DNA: TGCGCCAGCCAAAGGGACGGTTTCACAGATACGCAGTATTTT.

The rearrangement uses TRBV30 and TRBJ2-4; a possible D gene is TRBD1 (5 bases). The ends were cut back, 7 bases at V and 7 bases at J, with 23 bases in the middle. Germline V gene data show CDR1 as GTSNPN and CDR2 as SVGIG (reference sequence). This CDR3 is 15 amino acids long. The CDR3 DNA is TGTGCCTTTGAGGCCCAGGGTCCCACAAGCAACATTCAGTACTTC. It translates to CAFEAQGPTSNIQYF.

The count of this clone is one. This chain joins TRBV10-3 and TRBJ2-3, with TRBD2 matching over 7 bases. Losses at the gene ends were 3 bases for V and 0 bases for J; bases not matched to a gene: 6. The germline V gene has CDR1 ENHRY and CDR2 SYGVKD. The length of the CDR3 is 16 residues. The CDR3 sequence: CAISDPAGNSTDTQYF. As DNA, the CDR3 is TGTGCCATCAGTGATCCAGCGGGAAATAGCACAGATACGCAGTATTTT.

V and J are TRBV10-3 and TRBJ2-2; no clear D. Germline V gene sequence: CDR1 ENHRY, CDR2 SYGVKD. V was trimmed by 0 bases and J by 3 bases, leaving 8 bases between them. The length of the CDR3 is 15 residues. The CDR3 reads CAISESGLDTGELFF. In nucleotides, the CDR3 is TGTGCCATCAGTGAGTCCGGGTTGGACACCGGGGAGCTGTTTTTT.

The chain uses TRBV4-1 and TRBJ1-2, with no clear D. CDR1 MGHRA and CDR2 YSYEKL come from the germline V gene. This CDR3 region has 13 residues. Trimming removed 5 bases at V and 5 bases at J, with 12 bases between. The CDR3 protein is CASSIKADYGYTF. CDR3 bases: TGCGCCAGCAGCATAAAGGCAGATTATGGCTACACCTTC.

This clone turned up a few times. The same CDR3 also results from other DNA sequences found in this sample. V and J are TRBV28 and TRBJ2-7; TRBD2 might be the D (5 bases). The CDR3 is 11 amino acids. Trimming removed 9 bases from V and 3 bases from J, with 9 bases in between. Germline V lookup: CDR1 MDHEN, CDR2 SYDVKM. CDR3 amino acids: CASSGGYEQYF. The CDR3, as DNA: TGTGCCAGTAGTGGAGGCTACGAGCAGTACTTC.

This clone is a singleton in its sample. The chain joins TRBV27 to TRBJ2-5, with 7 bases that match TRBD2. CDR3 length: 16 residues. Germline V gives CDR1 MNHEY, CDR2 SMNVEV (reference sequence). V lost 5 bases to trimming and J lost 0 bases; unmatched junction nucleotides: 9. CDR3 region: CASSRGGGDDQETQYF. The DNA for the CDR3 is TGTGCCAGCAGTCGGGGCGGGGGTGACGACCAAGAGACCCAGTACTTC.

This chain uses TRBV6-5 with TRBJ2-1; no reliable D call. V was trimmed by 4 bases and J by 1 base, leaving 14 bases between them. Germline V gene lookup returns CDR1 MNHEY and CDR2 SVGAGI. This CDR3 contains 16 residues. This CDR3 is CASSLTWFGSYNEQFF. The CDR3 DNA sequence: TGTGCCAGCAGTTTGACTTGGTTTGGGTCCTACAATGAGCAGTTCTTC.

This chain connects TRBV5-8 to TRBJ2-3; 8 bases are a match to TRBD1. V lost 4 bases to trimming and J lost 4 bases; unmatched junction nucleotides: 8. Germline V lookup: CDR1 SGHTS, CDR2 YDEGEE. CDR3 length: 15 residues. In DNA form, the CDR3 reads TGTGCCAGCAGCCCACGGACAGGGAAATCAGATACGCAGTATTTT. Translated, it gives CASSPRTGKSDTQYF.

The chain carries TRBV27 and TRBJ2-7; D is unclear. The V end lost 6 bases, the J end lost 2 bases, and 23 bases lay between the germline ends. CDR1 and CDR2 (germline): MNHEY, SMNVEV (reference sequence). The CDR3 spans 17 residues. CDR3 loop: CASRPNLGPHYPYEQYF. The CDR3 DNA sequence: TGTGCCAGCAGACCCAACCTAGGGCCACACTACCCCTACGAGCAGTACTTC.

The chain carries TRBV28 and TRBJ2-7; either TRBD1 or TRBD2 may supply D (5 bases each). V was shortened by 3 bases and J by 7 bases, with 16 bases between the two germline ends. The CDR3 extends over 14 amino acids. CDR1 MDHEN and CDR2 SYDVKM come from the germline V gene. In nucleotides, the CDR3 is TGTGCCAGCAGTTTTGAGGGGTTCGGGCAGGAGCAGTACTTC. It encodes CASSFEGFGQEQYF.

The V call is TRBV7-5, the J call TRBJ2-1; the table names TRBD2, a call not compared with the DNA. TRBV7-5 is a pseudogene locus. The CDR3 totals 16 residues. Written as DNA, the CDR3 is TGTGCCAGAAGCTTAGAGCGGGGGGATCCCTACAATGAGCAGTTCTTC. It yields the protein CARSLERGDPYNEQFF.

Here the CDR3 DNA reads TGTGCCAGCACTGGACTAGGAGGGTACGAGCAGTACTTC. Translation gives CASTGLGGYEQYF. This sequence joins TRBV27 and TRBJ2-7; 7 bases fit TRBD2. The CDR3 has 13 residues. The V and J ends lost 7 bases and 4 bases, in that order; junction bases with no gene match: 7. The germline CDR1 and CDR2 sequences are MNHEY and SMNVEV (reference sequence).

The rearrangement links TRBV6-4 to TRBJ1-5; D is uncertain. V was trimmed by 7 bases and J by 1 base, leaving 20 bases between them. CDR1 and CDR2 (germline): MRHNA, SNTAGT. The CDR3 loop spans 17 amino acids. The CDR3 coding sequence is TGTGCCAGCAATGAGAAGGGTTTTGGGAAAAGCAATCAGCCCCAGCATTTT. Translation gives CASNEKGFGKSNQPQHF.

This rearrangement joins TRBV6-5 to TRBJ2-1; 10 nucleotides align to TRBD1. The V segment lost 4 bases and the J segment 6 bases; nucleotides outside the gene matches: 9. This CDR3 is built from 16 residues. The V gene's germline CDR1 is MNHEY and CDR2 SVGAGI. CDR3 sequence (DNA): TGTGCCAGCAGTTTCCGACCGGGACAGGGGTTCAATGAGCAGTTCTTC. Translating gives CASSFRPGQGFNEQFF.

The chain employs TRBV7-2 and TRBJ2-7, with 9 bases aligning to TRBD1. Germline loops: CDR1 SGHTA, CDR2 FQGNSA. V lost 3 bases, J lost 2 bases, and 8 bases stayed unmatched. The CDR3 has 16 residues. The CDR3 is CASSFGLGTGPYEQYF. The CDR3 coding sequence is TGTGCCAGCAGCTTCGGTCTTGGGACAGGGCCCTACGAGCAGTACTTC.

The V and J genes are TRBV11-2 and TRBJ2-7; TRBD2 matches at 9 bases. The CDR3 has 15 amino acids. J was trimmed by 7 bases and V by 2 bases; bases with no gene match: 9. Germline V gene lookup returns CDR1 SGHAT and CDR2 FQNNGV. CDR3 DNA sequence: TGTGCCAGCAGCTTATGGTCTAGCGGGGCTTGGGAGCAGTACTTC. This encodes CASSLWSSGAWEQYF. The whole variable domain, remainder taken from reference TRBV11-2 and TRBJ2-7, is EAGVAQSPRYKIIEKRQSVAFWCNPISGHATLYWYQQILGQGPKLLIQFQNNGVVDDSQLPKDRFSAERLKGVDSTLKIQPAKLEDSAVYLCASSLWSSGAWEQYFGPGTRLTVT.

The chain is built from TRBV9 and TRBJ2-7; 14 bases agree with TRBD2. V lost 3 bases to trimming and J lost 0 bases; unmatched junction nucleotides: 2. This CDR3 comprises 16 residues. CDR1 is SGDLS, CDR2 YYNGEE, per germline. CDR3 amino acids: CASSGGLAGVSYEQYF. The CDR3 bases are TGTGCCAGCAGCGGGGGACTAGCGGGAGTCTCCTACGAGCAGTACTTC.

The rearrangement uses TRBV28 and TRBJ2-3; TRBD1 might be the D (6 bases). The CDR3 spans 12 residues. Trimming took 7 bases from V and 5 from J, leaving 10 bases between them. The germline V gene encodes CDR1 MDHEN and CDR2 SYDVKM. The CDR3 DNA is TGTGCCAGCAACTTACAGGGAGATACGCAGTATTTT. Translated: CASNLQGDTQYF. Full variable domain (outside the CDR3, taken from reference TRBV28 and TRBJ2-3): DVKVTQSSRYLVKRTGEKVFLECVQDMDHENMFWYRQDPGLGLRLIYFSYDVKMKEKGDIPEGYSVSREKKERFSLILESASTNQTSMYLCASNLQGDTQYFGPGTRLTVL.

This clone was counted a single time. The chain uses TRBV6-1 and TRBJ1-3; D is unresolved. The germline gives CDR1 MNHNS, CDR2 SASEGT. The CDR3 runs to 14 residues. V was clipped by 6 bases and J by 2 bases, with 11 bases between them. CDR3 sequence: CASRVAAPGNTIYF. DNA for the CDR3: TGTGCCAGCAGGGTGGCAGCCCCTGGAAACACCATATATTTT.

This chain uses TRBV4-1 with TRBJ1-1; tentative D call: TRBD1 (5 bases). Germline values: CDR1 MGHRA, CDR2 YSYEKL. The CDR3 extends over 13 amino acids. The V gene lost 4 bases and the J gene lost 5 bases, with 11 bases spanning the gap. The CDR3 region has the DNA TGCGCCAGCAGCCGCGCGGGGGTTACTGAAGCTTTCTTT. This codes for CASSRAGVTEAFF.

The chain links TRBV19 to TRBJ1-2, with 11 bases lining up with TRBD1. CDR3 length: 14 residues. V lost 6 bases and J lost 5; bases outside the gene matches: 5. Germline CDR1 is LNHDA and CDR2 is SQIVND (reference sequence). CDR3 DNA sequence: TGTGCCAGTAGCTGGACAGGGGGCGGGTATGGCTACACCTTC. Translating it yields CASSWTGGGYGYTF.

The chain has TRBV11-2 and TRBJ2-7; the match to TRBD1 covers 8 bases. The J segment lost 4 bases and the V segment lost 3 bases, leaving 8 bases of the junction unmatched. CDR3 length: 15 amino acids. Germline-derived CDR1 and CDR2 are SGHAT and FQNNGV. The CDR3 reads CASSLQPGQVYEQYF. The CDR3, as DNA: TGTGCCAGCAGCTTGCAACCGGGACAGGTTTACGAGCAGTACTTC.

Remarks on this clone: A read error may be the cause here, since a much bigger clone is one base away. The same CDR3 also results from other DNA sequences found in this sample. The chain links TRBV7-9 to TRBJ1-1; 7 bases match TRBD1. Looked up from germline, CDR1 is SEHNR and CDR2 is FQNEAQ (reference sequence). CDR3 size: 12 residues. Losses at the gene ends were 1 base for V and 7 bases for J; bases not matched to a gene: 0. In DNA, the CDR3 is TGTGCCAGCAGCTTAGACAGGGGTGAAGCTTTCTTT. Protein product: CASSLDRGEAFF.

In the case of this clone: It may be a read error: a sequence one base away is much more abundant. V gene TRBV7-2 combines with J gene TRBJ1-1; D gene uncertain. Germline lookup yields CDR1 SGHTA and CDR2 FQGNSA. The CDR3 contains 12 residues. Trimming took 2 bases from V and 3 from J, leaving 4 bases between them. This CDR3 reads CASSLWDTEAFF. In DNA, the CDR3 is TGTGCCAGCAGCTTATGGGACACTGAAGCTTTCTTT.

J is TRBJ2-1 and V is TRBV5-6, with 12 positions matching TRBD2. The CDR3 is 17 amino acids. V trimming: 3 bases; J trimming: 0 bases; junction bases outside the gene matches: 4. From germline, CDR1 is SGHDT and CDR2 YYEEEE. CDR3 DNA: TGTGCCAGCAGCTCCCGGACTAGCGGGGTCTCCTACAATGAGCAGTTCTTC. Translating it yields CASSSRTSGVSYNEQFF.

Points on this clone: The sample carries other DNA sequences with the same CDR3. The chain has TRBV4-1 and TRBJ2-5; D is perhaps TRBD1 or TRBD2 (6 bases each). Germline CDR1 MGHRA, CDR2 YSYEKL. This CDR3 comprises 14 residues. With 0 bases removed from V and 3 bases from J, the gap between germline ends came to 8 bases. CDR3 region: CASSQDRGEETQYF. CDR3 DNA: TGCGCCAGCAGCCAAGATAGGGGGGAAGAGACCCAGTACTTC.

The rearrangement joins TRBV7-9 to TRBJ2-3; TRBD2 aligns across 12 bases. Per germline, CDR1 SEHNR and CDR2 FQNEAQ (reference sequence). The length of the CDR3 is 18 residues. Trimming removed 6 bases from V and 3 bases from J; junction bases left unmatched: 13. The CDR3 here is CASSPSGLAGTATDTQYF. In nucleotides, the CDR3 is TGTGCCAGCAGTCCTTCCGGACTAGCGGGGACGGCGACAGATACGCAGTATTTT.

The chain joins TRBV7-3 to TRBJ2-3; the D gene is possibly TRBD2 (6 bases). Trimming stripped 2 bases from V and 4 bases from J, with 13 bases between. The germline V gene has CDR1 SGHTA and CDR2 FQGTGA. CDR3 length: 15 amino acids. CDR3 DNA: TGTGCCAGCAGCTTACTGTCGGGGGTTGCAGATACGCAGTATTTT. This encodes CASSLLSGVADTQYF.